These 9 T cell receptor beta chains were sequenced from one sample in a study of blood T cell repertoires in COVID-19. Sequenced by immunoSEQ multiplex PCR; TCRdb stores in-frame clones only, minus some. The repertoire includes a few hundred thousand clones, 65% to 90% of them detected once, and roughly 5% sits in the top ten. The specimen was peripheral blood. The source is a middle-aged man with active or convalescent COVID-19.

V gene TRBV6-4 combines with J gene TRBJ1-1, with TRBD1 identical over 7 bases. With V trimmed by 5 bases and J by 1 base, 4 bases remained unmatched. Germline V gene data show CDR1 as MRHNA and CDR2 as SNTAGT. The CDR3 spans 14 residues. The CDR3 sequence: CASSSGTANTEAFF. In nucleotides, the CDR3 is TGTGCCAGCAGTTCGGGGACAGCGAACACTGAAGCTTTCTTT.

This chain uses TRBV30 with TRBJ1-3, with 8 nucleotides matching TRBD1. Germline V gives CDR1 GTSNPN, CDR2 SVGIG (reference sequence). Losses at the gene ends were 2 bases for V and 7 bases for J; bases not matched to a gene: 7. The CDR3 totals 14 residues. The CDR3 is CAWSRTGSINTIYF. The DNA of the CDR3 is TGTGCCTGGAGTAGGACAGGGTCGATTAACACCATATATTTT.

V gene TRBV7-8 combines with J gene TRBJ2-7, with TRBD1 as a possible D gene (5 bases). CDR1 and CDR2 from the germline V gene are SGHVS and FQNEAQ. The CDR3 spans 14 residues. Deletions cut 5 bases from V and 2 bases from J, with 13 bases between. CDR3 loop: CASSPPAGPYEQYF. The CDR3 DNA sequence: TGTGCCAGCAGCCCCCCGGCAGGGCCCTACGAGCAGTACTTC. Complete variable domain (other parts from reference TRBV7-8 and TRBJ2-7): GAGVSQSPRYKVAKRGQDVALRCDPISGHVSLFWYQQALGQGPEFLTYFQNEAQLDKSGLPSDRFFAERPEGSVSTLKIQRTQQEDSAVYLCASSPPAGPYEQYFGPGTRLTVT.

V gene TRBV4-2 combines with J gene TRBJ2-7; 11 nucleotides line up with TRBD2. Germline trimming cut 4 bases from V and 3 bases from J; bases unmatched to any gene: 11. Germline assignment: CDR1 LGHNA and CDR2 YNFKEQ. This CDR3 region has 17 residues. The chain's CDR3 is CASSLEPGTSGSYEQYF. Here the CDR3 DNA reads TGTGCCAGCAGCCTAGAACCCGGGACTAGCGGAAGCTACGAGCAGTACTTC.

Here the CDR3 DNA reads TGTGCCAGCAGCTCCTTACAACAGGGGGCGCGCTCCGGGGCCAACGTCCTGACTTTC. This translates into CASSSLQQGARSGANVLTF. The chain is built from TRBV13 and TRBJ2-6; 9 bases match TRBD1. Germline loops: CDR1 PRHDT, CDR2 FYEKMQ (reference sequence). V gave up 4 bases and J gave up 4 bases; unmatched junction bases: 14. The CDR3 is 19 residues long.

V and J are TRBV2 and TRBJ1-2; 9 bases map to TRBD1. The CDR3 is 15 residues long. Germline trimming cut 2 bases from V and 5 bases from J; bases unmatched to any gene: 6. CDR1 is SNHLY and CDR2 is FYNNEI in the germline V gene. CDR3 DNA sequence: TGTGCCAGCAGTGAACTAACAGGGGGCGGTTATGGCTACACCTTC. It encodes CASSELTGGGYGYTF.

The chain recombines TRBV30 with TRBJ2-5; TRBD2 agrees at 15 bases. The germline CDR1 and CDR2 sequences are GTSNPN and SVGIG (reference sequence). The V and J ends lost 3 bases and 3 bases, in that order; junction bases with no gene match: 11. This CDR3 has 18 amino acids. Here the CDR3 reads CAWRKLGTSGRPKETQYF. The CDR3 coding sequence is TGTGCCTGGAGAAAACTAGGGACTAGCGGGAGGCCTAAAGAGACCCAGTACTTC. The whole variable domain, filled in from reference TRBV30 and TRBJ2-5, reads SQTIHQWPATLVQPVGSPLSLECTVEGTSNPNLYWYRQAAGRGLQLLFYSVGIGQISSEVPQNLSASRPQDRQFILSSKKLLLSDSGFYLCAWRKLGTSGRPKETQYFGPGTRLLVL.

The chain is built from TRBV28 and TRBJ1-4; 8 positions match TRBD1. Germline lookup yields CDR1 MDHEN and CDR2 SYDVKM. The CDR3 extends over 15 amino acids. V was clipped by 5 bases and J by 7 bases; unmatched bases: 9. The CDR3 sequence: CASSARQGPGEKLFF. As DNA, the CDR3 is TGTGCCAGCAGTGCCCGACAGGGGCCGGGTGAAAAACTGTTTTTT.

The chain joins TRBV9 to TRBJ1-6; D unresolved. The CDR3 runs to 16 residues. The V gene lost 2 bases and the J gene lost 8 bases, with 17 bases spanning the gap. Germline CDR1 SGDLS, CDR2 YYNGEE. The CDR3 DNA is TGTGCCAGCAGCGTTAGTATTCGCCCTGAGGATTCACCCCTCCACTTT. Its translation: CASSVSIRPEDSPLHF.